The sequence of this TCR beta chain was determined in a study of blood T cell repertoires in COVID-19. Which cohort a participant joined came from the clinical history participants gave. In its sample, this clone was seen many times. Libraries were prepared by immunoSEQ multiplex PCR; TCRdb keeps only in-frame clonotypes and omits some of them. The table records 300,000 to 450,000 clones, roughly nine tenths of them present only once. The clonotype originates from a man between 18 and 29 years old who had recovered from COVID-19. The sample consisted of PBMCs or T cells enriched from blood (not recorded which).

In nucleotides, the CDR3 is TGTGCCAGCAGCAAATTACAGGGGGAATACGAGCAGTACTTC. Translated, it gives CASSKLQGEYEQYF. This chain connects TRBV21-1 to TRBJ2-7; TRBD1 was called by the table and not checked on the DNA. TRBV21-1 represents a pseudogene. The CDR3 has 14 amino acids.